The rows below give T cell receptor beta chains drawn from one sample of a study of T cell responses to AZD1222 COVID-19 vaccine. Some clones are missing from TCRdb's copy, which holds only in-frame ones; the method was immunoSEQ multiplex PCR. This table has 79,000 or so clones, more than 60% appearing once. The sequencing used peripheral blood, collected 28 days after the second dose of the MenACWY control vaccine. The source is an adult who received the MenACWY meningococcal vaccine as a control. Each CDR3 is given with its conserved first and last residue. D genes are given only for firm matches. Size is omitted from some rows. Given values are once, few, many or a class for expanded clones.

D,J,size,V,DNA,CDR3
TRBD2,TRBJ2-1,NA,TRBV7-8,TGTGCCAGCAGCCCAACTAGCGGGAACTACAATGAGCAGTTCTTC,CASSPTSGNYNEQFF
NA,TRBJ1-3,NA,TRBV19,TGTGCCACCCACGGATCGGGAAACACCATATATTTT,CATHGSGNTIYF
NA,TRBJ2-2,NA,TRBV7-8,TGTGCCAGCAGCTCTTACGGAAGTGTGGCCGGGGAGCTGTTTTTT,CASSSYGSVAGELFF
NA,TRBJ2-1,NA,TRBV4-3,TGCGCCAGCAGCCAAGAGTGGAGGCGGGGGCGGAATGAGCAGTTCTTC,CASSQEWRRGRNEQFF
NA,TRBJ2-3,few,TRBV20-1,TGCAGTGCTAGAGGCACAGATACGCAGTATTTT,CSARGTDTQYF
TRBD2,TRBJ2-3,NA,TRBV5-4,TGTGCCAGCAGCCGGACTAGCGGGGCCGCAGATACGCAGTATTTT,CASSRTSGAADTQYF
NA,TRBJ2-4,NA,TRBV7-6,TGTGCCAGCAGCTTAGCGCCCAGCCCCAAAAACATTCAGTACTTC,CASSLAPSPKNIQYF
NA,TRBJ1-1,NA,TRBV6-2/TRBV6-3,TGTGCCAGCAGTACGGACCGACGATCGGGGACTGAAGCTTTCTTT,CASSTDRRSGTEAFF
NA,TRBJ2-2,NA,TRBV19,TGTGCCAGTAGTATTGTCACCGGGGAGCTGTTTTTT,CASSIVTGELFF
NA,TRBJ1-3,NA,TRBV6-5,TGTGCCAGCAGCACGGGACTTTCTTGGGACACCATATATTTT,CASSTGLSWDTIYF
NA,TRBJ1-2,NA,TRBV12-3/TRBV12-4,TGTGCCAGCAGTTGGACATCCGGGACTGGCTACACCTTC,CASSWTSGTGYTF